The following is a T cell receptor (beta chain) sequence with its context. Antigen: not known. This record comes from a study of identical twins. Germline V gene sequence: CDR1 MRHNA, CDR2 SNTAGT. Trimming stripped 0 bases from V and 8 bases from J, with 4 bases between. This CDR3 contains 12 residues. Addition of a universal primer site occurred through template switching, and cDNA carried unique molecular identifiers. TCRdb reanalysed the 5' RACE reads using MiXCR and keeps one entry per CDR3 protein. The data contain about 720,000 distinct CDR3 sequences, 8.5% to 9% of them seen just once; the ten biggest clones take up more than 0.75%. Healthy Caucasian donors formed the entire cohort. Study outcomes and limitations: For out-of-frame alpha sequences shared by twins, low generation probability was in excess. Among beta out-of-frame sequences, excess sharing between twins appeared weaker.

The sample was also reused in another study, on yellow fever vaccine responses in identical twins.

The receptor comes from a woman aged 18-35 years in good health. The specimen was PBMCs. This chain joins TRBV6-4 and TRBJ2-2; D remains ambiguous. The chain's CDR3 is CASSDSRGELFF. The DNA of the CDR3 is TGTGCCAGCAGTGACTCAAGGGGGGAGCTGTTTTTT.